The rows below give T cell receptor beta chains drawn from one sample of a study of beta chain features in type 1 diabetes. Data came from immunoSEQ multiplex PCR; TCRdb stores just in-frame clones and leaves some out. The sample includes 640,000 or so clones, about 14% of them seen just once. The sequenced sample was naive CD4+ T cells from blood. These receptors were taken from a man younger than 35 with type 1 diabetes. Both conserved end residues are part of each CDR3. A D gene is named only where the DNA matches it firmly. Size is omitted from some rows. Given values are once, few, many or a class for expanded clones.

j_call: TRBJ1-5
v_call: TRBV20-1
d_call: -
clone_size: -
cdr3_aa: CSALIGMSQHF
cdr3_nt: TGCAGTGCCCTGATCGGGATGTCCCAGCATTTT

j_call: TRBJ2-5
v_call: TRBV5-1
d_call: -
clone_size: -
cdr3_aa: CASSLGQIQETQYF
cdr3_nt: TGCGCCAGCAGCTTGGGACAAATCCAAGAGACCCAGTACTTC

j_call: TRBJ1-1
v_call: TRBV7-9
d_call: -
clone_size: -
cdr3_aa: CASSPKWGSDTEAFF
cdr3_nt: TGTGCCAGCAGCCCCAAATGGGGCTCAGACACTGAAGCTTTCTTT

j_call: TRBJ1-3
v_call: TRBV25-1
d_call: TRBD1
clone_size: -
cdr3_aa: CASTTTGSGNTIYF
cdr3_nt: TGTGCCAGCACCACGACAGGGAGTGGAAACACCATATATTTT

j_call: TRBJ1-1
v_call: TRBV5-1
d_call: -
clone_size: -
cdr3_aa: CASSLGVDTEAFF
cdr3_nt: TGCGCCAGCAGCTTGGGGGTCGACACTGAAGCTTTCTTT

j_call: TRBJ2-5
v_call: TRBV7-9
d_call: -
clone_size: -
cdr3_aa: CASSLREQGTQYF
cdr3_nt: TGTGCCAGCAGCTTGCGGGAACAAGGGACCCAGTACTTC

j_call: TRBJ2-3
v_call: TRBV6-5
d_call: -
clone_size: -
cdr3_aa: CVRTSRTPPTDTQYF
cdr3_nt: TGTGTTCGAACATCCCGAACACCTCCCACAGATACGCAGTATTTT

j_call: TRBJ1-3
v_call: TRBV4-2
d_call: -
clone_size: few
cdr3_aa: CASSQDGGNSGNTIYF
cdr3_nt: TGTGCCAGCAGCCAAGATGGGGGTAACTCTGGAAACACCATATATTTT

j_call: TRBJ2-7
v_call: TRBV20-1
d_call: -
clone_size: -
cdr3_aa: CSAGRGYEQYF
cdr3_nt: TGCAGTGCCGGCAGGGGCTACGAGCAGTACTTC

j_call: TRBJ2-7
v_call: TRBV7-2
d_call: -
clone_size: few
cdr3_aa: CASSLANSGGMAYEQYF
cdr3_nt: TGTGCCAGCAGCTTAGCCAACTCTGGAGGGATGGCCTACGAGCAGTACTTC

j_call: TRBJ2-3
v_call: TRBV7-2
d_call: -
clone_size: few
cdr3_aa: CASSLNQGDTQYF
cdr3_nt: TGTGCCAGCAGCTTAAATCAAGGAGATACGCAGTATTTT

j_call: TRBJ2-1
v_call: TRBV25-1
d_call: -
clone_size: -
cdr3_aa: CASSESGALEPRFF
cdr3_nt: TGTGCCAGCAGTGAATCGGGGGCGTTAGAGCCCAGGTTCTTC

j_call: TRBJ2-3
v_call: TRBV30
d_call: TRBD2
clone_size: -
cdr3_aa: CAWTPGLAGTDTQYF
cdr3_nt: TGTGCCTGGACCCCGGGACTAGCGGGCACAGATACGCAGTATTTT

j_call: TRBJ1-4
v_call: TRBV2
d_call: -
clone_size: -
cdr3_aa: CASSVLEEKLFF
cdr3_nt: TGTGCCAGCAGTGTCCTGGAGGAAAAACTGTTTTTT

j_call: TRBJ2-3
v_call: TRBV4-3
d_call: TRBD2
clone_size: few
cdr3_aa: CASSQDSLAGLTDTQYF
cdr3_nt: TGCGCCAGCAGCCAAGATTCACTAGCGGGCCTTACAGATACGCAGTATTTT

j_call: TRBJ2-2
v_call: TRBV6-5
d_call: -
clone_size: few
cdr3_aa: CASSYRARRGELFF
cdr3_nt: TGTGCCAGCAGTTACCGAGCGAGACGGGGGGAGCTGTTTTTT

j_call: TRBJ2-7
v_call: TRBV9
d_call: -
clone_size: -
cdr3_aa: CASSVDEGYEQYF
cdr3_nt: TGTGCCAGCAGCGTGGACGAAGGCTACGAGCAGTACTTC

j_call: TRBJ1-1
v_call: TRBV4-2
d_call: -
clone_size: -
cdr3_aa: CASSQALARENTEAFF
cdr3_nt: TGTGCCAGCAGCCAAGCACTGGCCAGGGAGAACACTGAAGCTTTCTTT

j_call: TRBJ2-7
v_call: TRBV30
d_call: -
clone_size: few
cdr3_aa: CASNTGFEQYF
cdr3_nt: TGTGCCTCGAACACAGGGTTCGAGCAGTACTTC

j_call: TRBJ1-2
v_call: TRBV28
d_call: -
clone_size: -
cdr3_aa: CASNWPGQHGGYTF
cdr3_nt: TGTGCCAGCAATTGGCCGGGACAACATGGAGGCTACACCTTC

j_call: TRBJ2-1
v_call: TRBV9
d_call: -
clone_size: -
cdr3_aa: CASSVGNSGYNEQFF
cdr3_nt: TGTGCCAGCAGCGTAGGGAATAGCGGCTACAATGAGCAGTTCTTC

j_call: TRBJ2-7
v_call: TRBV5-1
d_call: -
clone_size: -
cdr3_aa: CASSPQGLTYEQYF
cdr3_nt: TGCGCCAGCAGCCCCCAAGGGCTTACCTACGAGCAGTACTTC

j_call: TRBJ2-2
v_call: TRBV6-1
d_call: TRBD1
clone_size: few
cdr3_aa: CASCGTGFGELFF
cdr3_nt: TGTGCCAGCTGTGGGACAGGGTTCGGGGAGCTGTTTTTT

j_call: TRBJ1-1
v_call: TRBV29-1
d_call: -
clone_size: few
cdr3_aa: CSVDGLLGTEAFF
cdr3_nt: TGCAGCGTTGACGGACTGCTTGGGACTGAAGCTTTCTTT

j_call: TRBJ1-1
v_call: TRBV4-1
d_call: -
clone_size: few
cdr3_aa: CASSQDIRPSEAFF
cdr3_nt: TGCGCCAGCAGCCAAGATATTCGGCCATCTGAAGCTTTCTTT

j_call: TRBJ2-4
v_call: TRBV5-6
d_call: -
clone_size: few
cdr3_aa: CASSSMSQAKNIQYF
cdr3_nt: TGTGCCAGCAGCTCGATGAGCCAAGCCAAAAACATTCAGTACTTC

j_call: TRBJ2-7
v_call: TRBV5-4
d_call: TRBD1
clone_size: -
cdr3_aa: CASSSRQGSSYEQYF
cdr3_nt: TGTGCCAGCAGCTCCCGACAGGGGAGCTCCTACGAGCAGTACTTC

j_call: TRBJ1-3
v_call: TRBV7-2
d_call: TRBD1
clone_size: -
cdr3_aa: CASRTQGTGLSGNTIYF
cdr3_nt: TGTGCCAGCAGGACACAAGGGACAGGGCTCTCTGGAAACACCATATATTTT

j_call: TRBJ1-1
v_call: TRBV7-8
d_call: -
clone_size: -
cdr3_aa: CASSPSRAPVNTEAFF
cdr3_nt: TGTGCCAGCAGCCCATCACGGGCCCCAGTGAACACTGAAGCTTTCTTT

j_call: TRBJ2-7
v_call: TRBV28
d_call: TRBD1
clone_size: few
cdr3_aa: CASSPGQPYEQYF
cdr3_nt: TGTGCCAGCAGCCCGGGACAGCCCTACGAGCAGTACTTC

j_call: TRBJ1-1
v_call: TRBV5-1
d_call: TRBD1
clone_size: -
cdr3_aa: CASSFGQATLNTEAFF
cdr3_nt: TGCGCCAGCAGCTTTGGACAGGCAACTTTGAACACTGAAGCTTTCTTT

j_call: TRBJ2-2
v_call: TRBV30
d_call: -
clone_size: once
cdr3_aa: CASSGAGELFF
cdr3_nt: TGTGCCTCATCTGGGGCCGGGGAGCTGTTTTTT

j_call: TRBJ2-2
v_call: TRBV9
d_call: -
clone_size: -
cdr3_aa: CASSARTTANTGELFF
cdr3_nt: TGTGCCAGCAGCGCCCGGACTACCGCGAACACCGGGGAGCTGTTTTTT

j_call: TRBJ1-6
v_call: TRBV7-9
d_call: TRBD1
clone_size: few
cdr3_aa: CASSSQGAPRALHF
cdr3_nt: TGTGCCAGCAGCTCACAGGGGGCCCCGCGGGCCCTCCACTTT

j_call: TRBJ2-7
v_call: TRBV20-1
d_call: -
clone_size: few
cdr3_aa: CSAGPGYEQYF
cdr3_nt: TGCAGTGCGGGCCCGGGTTACGAGCAGTACTTC

j_call: TRBJ1-1
v_call: TRBV27
d_call: -
clone_size: few
cdr3_aa: CASSLEGLAEAFF
cdr3_nt: TGTGCCAGCAGTTTGGAAGGGCTGGCTGAAGCTTTCTTT

j_call: TRBJ2-3
v_call: TRBV29-1
d_call: -
clone_size: -
cdr3_aa: CSVAEGGSTDTQYF
cdr3_nt: TGCAGCGTTGCGGAGGGTGGGAGCACAGATACGCAGTATTTT

j_call: TRBJ2-6
v_call: TRBV5-1
d_call: -
clone_size: few
cdr3_aa: CASSEDWARANVLTF
cdr3_nt: TGCGCCAGCAGCGAGGACTGGGCCCGGGCCAACGTCCTGACTTTC

j_call: TRBJ1-6
v_call: TRBV28
d_call: TRBD1
clone_size: -
cdr3_aa: CASFGDRKSVPYNSPLHF
cdr3_nt: TGTGCCAGCTTCGGGGACAGGAAATCTGTGCCCTATAATTCACCCCTCCACTTT

j_call: TRBJ2-7
v_call: TRBV2
d_call: -
clone_size: few
cdr3_aa: CARLHPYEQYF
cdr3_nt: TGTGCCAGACTTCACCCCTACGAGCAGTACTTC

j_call: TRBJ2-1
v_call: TRBV7-9
d_call: -
clone_size: few
cdr3_aa: CASSPPWGFRNEQFF
cdr3_nt: TGTGCCAGCAGCCCCCCGTGGGGATTCCGCAATGAGCAGTTCTTC

j_call: TRBJ2-7
v_call: TRBV6-6
d_call: -
clone_size: few
cdr3_aa: CASRNAREQYF
cdr3_nt: TGTGCCAGCAGGAATGCTAGGGAGCAGTACTTC

j_call: TRBJ2-3
v_call: TRBV20-1
d_call: -
clone_size: few
cdr3_aa: CSATEGDTQYF
cdr3_nt: TGCAGTGCGACCGAGGGAGATACGCAGTATTTT

j_call: TRBJ2-7
v_call: TRBV2
d_call: TRBD1
clone_size: -
cdr3_aa: CASSGTGTGVTSYEQYF
cdr3_nt: TGTGCCAGCAGTGGAACCGGGACAGGGGTTACCTCCTACGAGCAGTACTTC

j_call: TRBJ2-1
v_call: TRBV5-4
d_call: -
clone_size: -
cdr3_aa: CASSLFLGSYNEQFF
cdr3_nt: TGTGCCAGCAGCTTGTTTTTGGGTTCCTACAATGAGCAGTTCTTC

j_call: TRBJ1-2
v_call: TRBV18
d_call: -
clone_size: few
cdr3_aa: CASSPARRESDYGYTF
cdr3_nt: TGTGCCAGCTCACCGGCGCGGAGGGAATCAGACTATGGCTACACCTTC

j_call: TRBJ2-5
v_call: TRBV6-5
d_call: -
clone_size: few
cdr3_aa: CASIPTGFGETQYF
cdr3_nt: TGTGCCAGCATACCAACAGGGTTCGGGGAGACCCAGTACTTC

j_call: TRBJ2-7
v_call: TRBV18
d_call: TRBD1
clone_size: -
cdr3_aa: CASSPRQTGGEEQYF
cdr3_nt: TGTGCCAGCTCACCCCGACAGACAGGGGGCGAGGAGCAGTACTTC

j_call: TRBJ1-4
v_call: TRBV29-1
d_call: -
clone_size: few
cdr3_aa: CSVVSGIDEKLFF
cdr3_nt: TGCAGCGTTGTGAGCGGGATAGACGAAAAACTGTTTTTT

j_call: TRBJ2-3
v_call: TRBV7-2
d_call: TRBD2
clone_size: few
cdr3_aa: CASELAESTDTQYF
cdr3_nt: TGTGCCAGCGAGCTAGCGGAGAGTACAGATACGCAGTATTTT

j_call: TRBJ2-7
v_call: TRBV6-5
d_call: TRBD2
clone_size: -
cdr3_aa: CASSYSQAGDHEQYF
cdr3_nt: TGTGCCAGCAGTTACTCGCAAGCGGGAGACCACGAGCAGTACTTC

j_call: TRBJ1-1
v_call: TRBV6-5
d_call: -
clone_size: few
cdr3_aa: CASSYLARSWTEAFF
cdr3_nt: TGTGCCAGCAGTTACTTGGCCAGGTCGTGGACTGAAGCTTTCTTT

j_call: TRBJ2-3
v_call: TRBV29-1
d_call: TRBD2
clone_size: few
cdr3_aa: CSVGLAGGPDTQYF
cdr3_nt: TGCAGCGTTGGACTAGCGGGGGGGCCCGATACGCAGTATTTT

j_call: TRBJ2-1
v_call: TRBV20-1
d_call: -
clone_size: -
cdr3_aa: CSAVDRDPVF
cdr3_nt: TGCAGTGCGGTCGACCGGGACCCCGTCTTC

j_call: TRBJ1-4
v_call: TRBV5-1
d_call: -
clone_size: -
cdr3_aa: CASSFVPTGEKLFF
cdr3_nt: TGCGCCAGCAGCTTTGTCCCAACCGGGGAAAAACTGTTTTTT